This TCR beta chain appears in the sequencing data of a study of blood T cell repertoires in COVID-19. Study details: Italy, Spain and the United States were the sources of the convalescent and acute COVID-19 samples. Sample material is recorded as cDNA or gDNA derived from T cells, B-cell-depleted T cells, or PBMCs.

There are 15 residues in the CDR3. Trimming at V came to 0 bases and at J to 9 bases, leaving 5 bases not matched to a gene. Germline values: CDR1 SGDLS, CDR2 YYNGEE. The data were produced by immunoSEQ multiplex PCR, yet TCRdb's version contains in-frame clones alone and is incomplete. The profile covers a few hundred thousand clones, with roughly 84% appearing a single time and approximately 3% taken by the ten largest. V is TRBV9 and J is TRBJ1-6, with 8 bases matching TRBD1. Sequenced sample: PBMCs or T cells enriched from blood (not recorded which). This receptor was taken from a woman aged 25 to 39 who had recovered from COVID-19. The CDR3 DNA is TGTGCCAGCAGCGTAGGGTCCAGGGGGCTTTCACCCCTCCACTTT. It encodes CASSVGSRGLSPLHF.